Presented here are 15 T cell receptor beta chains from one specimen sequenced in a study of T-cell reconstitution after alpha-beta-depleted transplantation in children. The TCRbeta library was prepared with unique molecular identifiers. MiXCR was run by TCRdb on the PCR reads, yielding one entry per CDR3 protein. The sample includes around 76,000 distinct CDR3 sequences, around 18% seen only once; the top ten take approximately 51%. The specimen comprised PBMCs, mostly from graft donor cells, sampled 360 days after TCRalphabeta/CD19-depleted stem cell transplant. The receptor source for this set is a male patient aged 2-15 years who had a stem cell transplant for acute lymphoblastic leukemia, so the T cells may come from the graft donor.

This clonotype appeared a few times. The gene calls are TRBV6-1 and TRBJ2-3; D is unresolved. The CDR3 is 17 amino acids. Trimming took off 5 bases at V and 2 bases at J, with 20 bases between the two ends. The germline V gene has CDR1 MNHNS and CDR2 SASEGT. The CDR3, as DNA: TGTGCCAGCAGTCCAAGTGAACAGTCATACCTCACAGATACGCAGTATTTT. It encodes CASSPSEQSYLTDTQYF.

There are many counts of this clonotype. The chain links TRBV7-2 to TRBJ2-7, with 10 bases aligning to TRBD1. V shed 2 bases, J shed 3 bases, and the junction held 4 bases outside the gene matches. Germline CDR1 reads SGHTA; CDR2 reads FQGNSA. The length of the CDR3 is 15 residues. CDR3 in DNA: TGTGCCAGCAGCTTAAGGCGGACAGGGGGCTACGAGCAGTACTTC. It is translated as CASSLRRTGGYEQYF.

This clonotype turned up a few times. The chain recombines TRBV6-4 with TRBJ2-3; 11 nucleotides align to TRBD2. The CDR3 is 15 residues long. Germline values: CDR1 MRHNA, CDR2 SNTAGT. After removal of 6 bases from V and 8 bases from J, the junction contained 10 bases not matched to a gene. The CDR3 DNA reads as TGTGCCAGCAGCGCCGGGACTAGCGGCTCTGGTACGCAGTATTTT. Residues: CASSAGTSGSGTQYF.

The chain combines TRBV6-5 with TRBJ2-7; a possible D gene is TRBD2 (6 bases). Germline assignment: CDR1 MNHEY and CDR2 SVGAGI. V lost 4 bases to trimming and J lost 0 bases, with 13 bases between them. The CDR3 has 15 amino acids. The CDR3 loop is CASSFGLGGSYEQYF. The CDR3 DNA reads TGTGCCAGCAGTTTTGGACTCGGGGGCTCCTACGAGCAGTACTTC.

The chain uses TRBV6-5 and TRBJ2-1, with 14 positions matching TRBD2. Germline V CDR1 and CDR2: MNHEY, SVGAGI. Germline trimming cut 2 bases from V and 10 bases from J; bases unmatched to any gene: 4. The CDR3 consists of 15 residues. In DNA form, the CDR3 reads TGTGCCAGCAGTTACGGGACTAGCGGGAGAAAGGAGCAGTTCTTC. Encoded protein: CASSYGTSGRKEQFF.

The CDR3 spells CASSLRARAGEAFF. Here the CDR3 DNA reads TGTGCCAGCAGCTTAAGGGCTCGCGCGGGTGAAGCTTTCTTT. The gene calls are TRBV7-2 and TRBJ1-1; no clear D gene. The CDR3 runs to 14 residues. V was trimmed by 2 bases and J by 7 bases, leaving 14 bases between them. Per the germline V gene, CDR1 is SGHTA and CDR2 is FQGNSA.

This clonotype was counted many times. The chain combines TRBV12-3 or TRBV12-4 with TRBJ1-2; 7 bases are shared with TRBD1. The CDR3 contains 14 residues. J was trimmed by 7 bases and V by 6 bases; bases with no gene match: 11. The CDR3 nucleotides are TGTGCCAGCAGCTCGGACAGGCTTTCCCCTGGCTACACCTTC. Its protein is CASSSDRLSPGYTF.

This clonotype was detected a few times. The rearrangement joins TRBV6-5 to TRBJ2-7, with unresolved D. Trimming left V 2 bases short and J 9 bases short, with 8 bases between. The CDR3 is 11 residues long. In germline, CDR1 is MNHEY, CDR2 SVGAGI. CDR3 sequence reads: CASSYGNLQYF. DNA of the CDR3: TGTGCCAGCAGTTACGGGAACTTGCAGTACTTC.

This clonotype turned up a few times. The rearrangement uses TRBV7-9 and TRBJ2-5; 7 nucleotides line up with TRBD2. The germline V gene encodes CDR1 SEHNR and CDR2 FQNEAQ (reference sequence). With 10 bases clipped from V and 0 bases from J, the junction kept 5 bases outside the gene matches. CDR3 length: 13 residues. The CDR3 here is CAIPAGYQETQYF. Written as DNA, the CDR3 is TGTGCCATCCCAGCGGGGTACCAAGAGACCCAGTACTTC.

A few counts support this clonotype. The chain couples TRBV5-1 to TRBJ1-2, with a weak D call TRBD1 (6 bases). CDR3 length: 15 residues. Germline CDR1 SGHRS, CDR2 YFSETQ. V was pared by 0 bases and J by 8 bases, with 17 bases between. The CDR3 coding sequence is TGCGCCAGCAGCTTGGTTAGCGGGACACTTTCCGGCTACACCTTC. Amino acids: CASSLVSGTLSGYTF.

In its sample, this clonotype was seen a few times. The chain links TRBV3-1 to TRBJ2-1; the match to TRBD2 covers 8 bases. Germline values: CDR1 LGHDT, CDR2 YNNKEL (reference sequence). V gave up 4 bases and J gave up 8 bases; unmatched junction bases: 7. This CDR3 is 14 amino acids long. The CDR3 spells CASSPGTSIYEQFF. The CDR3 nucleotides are TGTGCCAGCAGCCCCGGGACTAGTATATATGAGCAGTTCTTC.

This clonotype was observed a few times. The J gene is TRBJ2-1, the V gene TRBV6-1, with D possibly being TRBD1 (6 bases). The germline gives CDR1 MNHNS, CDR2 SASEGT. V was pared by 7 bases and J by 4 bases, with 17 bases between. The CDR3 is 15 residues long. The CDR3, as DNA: TGTGCCAGCATCCCCGTAGGTAGGGGGTACAATGAGCAGTTCTTC. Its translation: CASIPVGRGYNEQFF.

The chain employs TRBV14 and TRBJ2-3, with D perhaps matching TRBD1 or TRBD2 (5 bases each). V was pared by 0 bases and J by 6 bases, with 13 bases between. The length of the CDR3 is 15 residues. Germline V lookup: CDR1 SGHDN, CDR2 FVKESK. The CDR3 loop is CASSQETPGADTQYF. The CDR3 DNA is TGTGCCAGCAGCCAAGAAACCCCCGGGGCGGATACGCAGTATTTT.

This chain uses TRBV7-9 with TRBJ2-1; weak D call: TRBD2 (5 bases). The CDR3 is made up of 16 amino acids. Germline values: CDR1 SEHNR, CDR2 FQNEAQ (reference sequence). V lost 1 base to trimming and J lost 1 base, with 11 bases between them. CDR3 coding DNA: TGTGCCAGCAGCTTAGGTGGGAGTCGGTCCTACAATGAGCAGTTCTTC. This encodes CASSLGGSRSYNEQFF.

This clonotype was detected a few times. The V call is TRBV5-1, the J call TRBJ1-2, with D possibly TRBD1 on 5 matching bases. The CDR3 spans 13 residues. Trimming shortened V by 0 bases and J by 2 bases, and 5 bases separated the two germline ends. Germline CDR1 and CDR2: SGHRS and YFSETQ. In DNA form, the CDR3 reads TGCGCCAGCAGCTTGGAGGGGAACTATGGCTACACCTTC. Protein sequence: CASSLEGNYGYTF.